This TCR beta chain came from a study of Ad26.COV2.S vaccination and SARS-CoV-2 variants. Clones were read by immunoSEQ multiplex PCR, and TCRdb kept only the in-frame ones, dropping some. The table has roughly 350,000 clones, 88% seen once. Trimming removed 4 bases from V and 3 bases from J, with 16 bases in between. Germline-derived CDR1 and CDR2 are LNHDA and SQIVND (reference sequence). The CDR3 spans 16 residues. Treatment defined: around 19 received Ad26.COV2.S at low or high dose, single or two shots; about 5 received placebo; per-sample allocation not given. The investigators took samples on day 63 after the first vaccine or placebo injection.

The chain combines TRBV19 with TRBJ2-4, with unresolved D. This receptor was taken from a person aged 18-60 years who received the Ad26.COV2.S COVID-19 vaccine or a placebo. The specimen was peripheral blood, collected in a trial of Ad26.COV2.S vaccine versus placebo. CDR3 residues: CASSTHVGLSKNIQYF. The DNA of the CDR3 is TGTGCCAGTAGTACCCATGTGGGATTAAGCAAAAACATTCAGTACTTC.